This T cell receptor beta chain was observed in a study of response to subunit inactivated influenza vaccine. This clonotype showed up many times. TCRdb re-called the RT-PCR reads through MiXCR, storing one row per CDR3 protein. The table shows more than 450,000 distinct CDR3 sequences, with over 9% occurring only once. The same data also went into a second study, on T cells expressing NK-cell markers. That source notes: What made the TCR beta cDNA was 5'RACE template switching with UMIs.

This material consisted of PBMCs from blood, taken on the day of vaccination. The TCR originated in a man aged 45 to 65 who received an inactivated influenza vaccine.

CDR3: CASRWGTGVSEDTQYF. The CDR3 DNA reads TGTGCCAGCAGGTGGGGGACGGGAGTCAGTGAAGATACGCAGTATTTT. This sequence joins TRBV28 and TRBJ2-3; TRBD2 might be the D (6 bases). Trimming stripped 6 bases from V and 5 bases from J, with 21 bases between. Per germline, CDR1 MDHEN and CDR2 SYDVKM. The CDR3 has 16 residues.